This TCR beta chain stems from a study of response to subunit inactivated influenza vaccine. Overall study results and limits: Every seasonal influenza vaccination brings in few new T cells, the authors suggested.

Many counts were recorded for this clonotype. Its specificity is unknown. TCRdb re-analysed the RT-PCR reads in MiXCR, keeping a single row per CDR3 protein. The table has around 790,000 distinct CDR3 sequences, 20% to 25% seen once; the top ten hold around 9.6%. This CDR3 comprises 13 residues. Germline V gives CDR1 DFQATT, CDR2 SNEGSKA (reference sequence). Trimming removed 6 bases at V and 6 bases at J, with 12 bases between. The sample in question was PBMCs from blood, obtained 4 to 6 days after vaccination. V is TRBV20-1 and J is TRBJ1-6; the D is unclear. This TCR derives from a man aged 45-65 years who received an inactivated influenza vaccine. The CDR3 here is CSASETVNSPLHF. The DNA of the CDR3 is TGCAGTGCGTCCGAAACGGTTAATTCACCCCTCCACTTT.